A single T cell receptor beta chain is shown here with its context. Its antigen is undetermined. This sample is drawn from a study of cytomegalovirus exposure and HLA in healthy donors. Notes on the study in general: It was reported that the classifier diagnosed cytomegalovirus status with high specificity and sensitivity in both the original and validation cohorts. Whilst most TCR sequences proved rare, a subset of public TCRs occurred across many donors.

Trimming took 5 bases from V and 4 from J; bases not matched to a gene: 13. The CDR3 runs 16 residues. The V gene's germline CDR1 is LNHNV and CDR2 YYDKDF (reference sequence). Profiled with immunoSEQ multiplex PCR; TCRdb holds only in-frame clones, not every one. The data show fewer than 150,000 clones, with 88% seen just once and 4.4% held by the top ten. The chain is built from TRBV15 and TRBJ2-5; 7 positions agree with TRBD1. The receptor was isolated from a man in his late teens or twenties in good health and CMV-seropositive. The sample comprised PBMCs. Here the CDR3 DNA reads TGTGCCACCAGCTTTTCACTCACAGGGGTGGGAGAGACCCAGTACTTC. Translation: CATSFSLTGVGETQYF.